Below, 9 T cell receptor beta chains from the same sample are listed, as sequenced in a study of blood T cell repertoires in COVID-19. The data were produced by immunoSEQ multiplex PCR, yet TCRdb's version contains in-frame clones alone and is incomplete. The data contain some 160,000 clones, about 83% of them singletons. The sequenced material came from peripheral blood. The receptors come from a woman older than 75 with acute or convalescent COVID-19.

This clone came up once. The CDR3 DNA is TGCGCCAGCAGCGGGGGACAGGGGGGCCGTGGCTACACCTTC. Translated, it gives CASSGGQGGRGYTF. The chain joins TRBV5-1 to TRBJ1-2; 11 bases line up with TRBD1. Germline lookup yields CDR1 SGHRS and CDR2 YFSETQ. V was clipped by 4 bases and J by 7 bases; unmatched bases: 6. The CDR3 loop spans 14 amino acids.

CDR3 in DNA: TGTGCCAGCAGCGTAGTACAGGGGGGAGCAGATACGCAGTATTTT. Translated: CASSVVQGGADTQYF. The chain couples TRBV9 to TRBJ2-3; 8 bases match TRBD1. The CDR3 is made up of 15 amino acids. V shed 0 bases and J 4 bases; nucleotides not matched to a gene: 4. CDR1 and CDR2 from the germline V gene are SGDLS and YYNGEE. The variable domain in full, completed from reference TRBV9 and TRBJ2-3, reads DSGVTQTPKHLITATGQRVTLRCSPRSGDLSVYWYQQSLDQGLQFLIQYYNGEERAKGNILERFSAQQFPDLHSELNLSSLELGDSALYFCASSVVQGGADTQYFGPGTRLTVL.

J is TRBJ1-1 and V is TRBV5-1; no reliable D call. Per the germline V gene, CDR1 is SGHRS and CDR2 is YFSETQ. The CDR3 spans 13 residues. Deletions cut 6 bases from V and 1 base from J, with 10 bases between. The CDR3, as DNA: TGCGCCAGCACCTGGGCCCAGAACACTGAAGCTTTCTTT. Encoded protein: CASTWAQNTEAFF.

The rearrangement joins TRBV18 to TRBJ1-2; D not certain. Between the trimmed V and J ends, which lost 0 bases and 8 bases, there was a span of 22 bases. This CDR3 spans 17 amino acids. CDR1 is KGHSH, CDR2 LQKENI, per germline. CDR3 amino acids: CASSPPSAQANLKGYTF. The DNA for the CDR3 is TGTGCCAGCTCACCACCGTCAGCGCAAGCGAATCTGAAGGGCTACACCTTC.

The CDR3 nucleotides read TGTGCCTGGTGGAGGGGAATGAATTCACCCCTCCACTTT. This translates into CAWWRGMNSPLHF. The rearrangement links TRBV30 to TRBJ1-6; a possible D gene is TRBD1 (5 bases). V lost 5 bases and J 7 bases, leaving 12 bases between the germline ends. The CDR3 extends over 13 amino acids. Looked up from germline, CDR1 is GTSNPN and CDR2 is SVGIG (reference sequence).

CDR3 DNA sequence: TGTGCCAGCAGCCAACGGACAGATAACACTGAAGCTTTCTTT. It translates to CASSQRTDNTEAFF. The V and J genes are TRBV3-1 (or the pseudogene TRBV3-2) and TRBJ1-1; D perhaps matches TRBD1 (6 bases). This CDR3 is built from 14 residues. V lost 2 bases and J lost 2, with 9 bases in between. In germline, CDR1 is LGHDT, CDR2 YNNKEL (reference sequence).

The sample holds one count of this clone. As DNA, the CDR3 is TGTGCCAGCACCATCGACAGGGGGCAGGCTTTCTTT. Translation: CASTIDRGQAFF. The genes are TRBV28 and TRBJ1-1; TRBD1 matches at 10 bases. V was clipped by 7 bases and J by 11 bases; unmatched bases: 7. Germline V lookup: CDR1 MDHEN, CDR2 SYDVKM. CDR3 size: 12 residues.

This chain uses TRBV19 with TRBJ1-1, with a tentative D call TRBD1 (5 bases). CDR1 and CDR2 from the germline V gene are LNHDA and SQIVND (reference sequence). This CDR3 region has 14 residues. Trimming cost V 1 base and J 7 bases, with 13 bases left between them. DNA for the CDR3: TGTGCCAGTAGTATAGGTCCGGGGGTGTTTGAAGCTTTCTTT. Protein sequence: CASSIGPGVFEAFF.

The chain employs TRBV5-1 and TRBJ2-3, with 9 bases matching TRBD2. Germline V gene sequence: CDR1 SGHRS, CDR2 YFSETQ. CDR3 length: 17 amino acids. V lost 4 bases and J lost 6; bases outside the gene matches: 15. The CDR3 DNA is TGCGCCAGCAGCCCGGGGGTCCTAGCGGGAAGTAGGGATACGCAGTATTTT. Protein product: CASSPGVLAGSRDTQYF.